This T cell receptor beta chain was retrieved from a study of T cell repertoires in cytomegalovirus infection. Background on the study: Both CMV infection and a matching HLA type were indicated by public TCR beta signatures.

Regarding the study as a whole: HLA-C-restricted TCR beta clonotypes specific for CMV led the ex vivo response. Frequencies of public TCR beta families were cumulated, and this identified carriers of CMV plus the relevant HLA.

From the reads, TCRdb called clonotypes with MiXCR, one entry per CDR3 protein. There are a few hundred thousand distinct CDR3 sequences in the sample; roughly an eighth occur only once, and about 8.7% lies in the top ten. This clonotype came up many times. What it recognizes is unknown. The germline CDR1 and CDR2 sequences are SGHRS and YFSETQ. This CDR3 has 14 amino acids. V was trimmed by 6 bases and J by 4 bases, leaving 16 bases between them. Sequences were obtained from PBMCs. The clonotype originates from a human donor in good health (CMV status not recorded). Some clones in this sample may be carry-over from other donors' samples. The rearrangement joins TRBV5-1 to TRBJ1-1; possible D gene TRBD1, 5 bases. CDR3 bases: TGCGCCAGCAACCTTGGGGGTGGGGGCACTGAAGCTTTCTTT. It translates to CASNLGGGGTEAFF.